This T cell receptor (beta chain) was identified in a study of T cell repertoires in cytomegalovirus infection. Overall study context: Well-studied HLA-B-restricted epitopes and recently identified HLA-C-restricted epitopes of CMV were both used in the study. An indication of both CMV infection and matching HLA type came from public TCR beta signatures.

Each CDR3 protein is one row after TCRdb ran MiXCR on the reads. The data show 70,000 to 95,000 distinct CDR3 sequences, with approximately 30% seen just once and approximately 75% held by the top ten. Study findings and constraints: Ex vivo, HLA-C-restricted CMV-specific TCR beta clonotypes prevailed over the rest of the response.

About this clonotype itself: Its antigen is still unknown.

The receptor's source is a human donor in good health (CMV status not recorded). Some clones in this sample may be carry-over from other donors' samples. The specimen comprised CD8+ T cells from cultured PBMCs, sampled from culture after CMV antigen stimulation.

CDR3 protein: CASSFSWGGTDTQYF. CDR3 DNA sequence: TGTGCCAGCAGTTTTAGCTGGGGCGGCACAGATACGCAGTATTTT. The chain uses TRBV12-3 or TRBV12-4 and TRBJ2-3, with D perhaps TRBD1 (5 bases). The CDR3 totals 15 residues. Trimming removed 3 bases from V and 1 base from J, with 11 bases in between.